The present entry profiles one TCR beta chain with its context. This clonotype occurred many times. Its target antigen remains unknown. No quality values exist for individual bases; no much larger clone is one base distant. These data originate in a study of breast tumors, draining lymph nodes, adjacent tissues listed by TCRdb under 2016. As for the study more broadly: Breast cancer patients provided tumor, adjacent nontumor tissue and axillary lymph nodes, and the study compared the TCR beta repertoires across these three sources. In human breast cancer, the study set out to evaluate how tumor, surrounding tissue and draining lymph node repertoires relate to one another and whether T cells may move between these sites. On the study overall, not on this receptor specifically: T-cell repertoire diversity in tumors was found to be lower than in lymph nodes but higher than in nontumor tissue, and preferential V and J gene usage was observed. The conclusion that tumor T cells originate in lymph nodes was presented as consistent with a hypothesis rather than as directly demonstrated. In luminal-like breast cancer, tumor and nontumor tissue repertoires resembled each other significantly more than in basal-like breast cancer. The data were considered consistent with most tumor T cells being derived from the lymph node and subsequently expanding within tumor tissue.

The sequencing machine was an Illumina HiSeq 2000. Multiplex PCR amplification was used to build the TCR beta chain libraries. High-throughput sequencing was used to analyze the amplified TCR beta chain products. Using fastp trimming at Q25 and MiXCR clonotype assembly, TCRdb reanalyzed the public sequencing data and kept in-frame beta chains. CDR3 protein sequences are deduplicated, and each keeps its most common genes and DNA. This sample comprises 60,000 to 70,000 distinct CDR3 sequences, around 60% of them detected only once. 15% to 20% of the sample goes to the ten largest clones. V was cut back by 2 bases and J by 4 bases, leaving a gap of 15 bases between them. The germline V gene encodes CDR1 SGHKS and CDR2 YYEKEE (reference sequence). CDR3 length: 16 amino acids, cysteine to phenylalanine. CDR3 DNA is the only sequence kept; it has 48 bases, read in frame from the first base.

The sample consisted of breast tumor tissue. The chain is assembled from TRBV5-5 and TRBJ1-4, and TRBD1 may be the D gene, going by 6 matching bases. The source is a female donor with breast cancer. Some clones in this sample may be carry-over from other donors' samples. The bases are TGTGCCAGCAGCTTCCAGGGGAAACGCAATAATGAAAAACTGTTTTTT. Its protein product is CASSFQGKRNNEKLFF.